Included here is one T cell receptor beta chain sequence, with context. This clone was observed a few times. Its antigen remains undetermined. There are no base qualities to consult, and no much larger clone falls within one base. In total, approximately 700 healthy bone marrow donors made up the cohort. At the time of sampling, all cohort members were nominally healthy, though unrecorded immune exposures were likely present. The donor was CMV seropositive and was included in the group of 250 to 350 seropositive cohort members. A peripheral blood sample was collected from each donor, and TCR beta sequencing was performed on peripheral blood mononuclear cells. The Qiagen DNeasy Blood Extraction Kit was used to extract genomic DNA from the blood cell samples. This entry belongs to a study of cytomegalovirus exposure and HLA in healthy donors (dated by TCRdb to about 2017). Describing the broader study: An earlier analysis of under 600 of the donors reported 250 to 350 Gb of sequence data and around 120 million unique TCR beta sequences from about 200 million T cells. In the later analysis, no new phenotypic data were used to find candidate immune exposures; instead, reliance was placed on TCR beta sequences and their occurrence across donors. Around 300 gigabases of sequencing data and approximately 85 million unique TCR sequences were included in an early release covering roughly 600 HLA-typed donors. All discovery cohort repertoires had been generated on a single sequencing platform. A later genetic analysis used genome-wide SNP genotypes for about three fifths of the 666 donors, treating that subset as a discovery cohort. The study used immunosequencing to profile the T cell repertoires of several hundred subjects and linked those repertoires to cytomegalovirus serostatus. A separate validation cohort of roughly 110 different subjects was used in addition to the 666-subject first cohort. To decide whether each TCR beta V gene segment behaved as functional or pseudogenic, an earlier analysis of some 600 of the donors relied on high-throughput TCR beta sequencing. On average, roughly 250,000 unique TCR beta nucleotide sequences were sequenced per donor among a few hundred genotyped donors of the cohort, with roughly a sixth of those sequences being non-productive. A later analysis re-examined previously published TCR beta repertoires from over 500 donors and added high-resolution HLA genotyping to investigate patterns of TCR occurrence. Class I and class II HLA loci were covered by the typing at four-digit resolution. Because of strong linkage in the cohort, roughly five DR-DQ haplotypes were treated as single units for association and clustering. Among the approximately 400 genotyped donors, 81% belonged to the genetic ancestry cluster associated with self-reported Caucasian donors. To predict cytomegalovirus infection status, the study brought together high-throughput TCR immunosequencing, statistical association of individual TCRs with disease status, and machine learning. Typing coverage varied by locus: about 629-640 donors for A, B, C, DRB1 and DQB1; under 550 for DQA1; around 610 for DPA1; 450 to 480 for DPB1. The study was designed to test whether signatures of past pathogen exposure could be identified by cataloging public T cell receptors. Donor age, sex, ethnicity and CMV serostatus were collected together with the repertoire data.

The full study reports these points: Compared with equally common non-associated chains, HLA-associated TCR beta chains in a later analysis were more clonally expanded and had lower generation probabilities. Most TCR sequences were observed very rarely across donors, whereas some public TCRs were present in many individuals. Some IMGT-functional V segments, including TRBV6-2 and TRBV6-3, could not be distinguished by the 87-base-pair reads and were therefore excluded. A further reported finding was that TCR beta sequences accurately predicted the HLA-A and HLA-B alleles for most subjects in the first cohort. In a later genetic analysis, a missense DCLRE1C variant was associated with V-gene and J-gene trimming of TCR beta chains, and the association was replicated in an independent cohort. The authors suggested that the approach could potentially be extended to other disease states and immunological phenotypes. The only immune exposure information available for the cohort was CMV serostatus. The study gave a list of some 150 TCR beta chains associated with cytomegalovirus. When HLA alleles, especially DR and DQ, strongly co-occurred, attributing TCR associations to individual alleles was difficult. Three of the identified cytomegalovirus-associated TCR beta chains were confirmed in vitro to be specific for cytomegalovirus antigens. In this cohort, only TCR beta chains were sequenced, and detectable features were limited by the absence of alpha or paired-chain data. Compared with the roughly 600-donor mean, donors in an Asian-associated ancestry cluster had fewer N-insertions in productive TCRs, according to a later genetic analysis. A group of highly shared sequence variants was considered likely to be a technical artifact of the sequencing pipeline. Correlated functional status among segregating V segments might reflect linkage disequilibrium, but an unknown experimental factor could not be ruled out. In an earlier analysis of some 500 of the donors, most TCR beta V segments were observed in productive rearrangements about 87% or about 30% of the time, broadly matching IMGT annotations. According to a later analysis, most CMV-associated TCR beta chains appeared to be HLA-restricted, and the HLA associations seemed to be driven largely by CMV exposure. In a later analysis, the rate of TCR association differed among HLA loci, with DRB1 alleles having the most associated TCRs and HLA-C alleles having the fewest. Sequencing depth was assumed to be roughly uniform across donors in the presence/absence analyses, though that assumption may not hold. According to a later analysis, parvovirus B19, influenza, CMV and Epstein-Barr virus appeared linked to several top co-occurrence clusters. Because counts were too low, around 18 rarely observed V segments, including chromosome 9 orphons, were left out of the earlier analysis of a few hundred of the donors. Because HLA typing was unavailable for some donors at each locus, only the typed subset was used in association tests. A later analysis associated about 17,000 TCR beta sequences with specific HLA alleles at a false discovery rate of 0.05. In both the original and validation cohorts, the classifier was reported to diagnose cytomegalovirus status with high specificity and sensitivity.

The germline V gene provides CDR1 SGHRS and CDR2 YFSETQ. V is pruned by 1 base and J by 4 bases, leaving 11 bases of the junction without a gene match. The CDR3 holds 17 amino acids from the cysteine to the phenylalanine. Of the read, only the CDR3 DNA is kept; its 51 bases are in frame from base 1. The library relied on the immunoSEQ multiplex PCR assay. For the multiplex PCR, a mixture combining 60 forward primers for TCR Vbeta segments and 13 reverse primers for TCR Jbeta segments was used. The CDR3 region of rearranged TCR beta genes was amplified from genomic DNA by a multiplex PCR assay. Amplified TCR beta libraries were sequenced as 87-base-pair reads on the Illumina HiSeq System. The paper's data handling went like this. A later analysis tallied 75 million to 95 million unique TCR beta chains across the 666 repertoires, and some 12 million of those chains were shared by two or more donors. Raw reads were error-corrected and collapsed into unique sequences by a nearest-neighbor algorithm in which closely related sequences were merged to remove PCR and sequencing errors. To assign V, D and J gene segments, CDR3 sequences were aligned to IMGT reference sequences. For a sequence to be retained, a match of at least six nucleotides to both a V gene segment and a J gene segment was required. A rearrangement counted as productive if the CDR3 had no stop codons and remained in frame with V and J, and every other rearrangement counted as non-productive. CDR3 was defined by IMGT convention, running from the second conserved V-encoded cysteine to the conserved J-encoded phenylalanine. In an earlier analysis of roughly 580 of the donors, sequences lacking an unambiguous match to a single V gene segment were excluded. In an earlier analysis of some 590 of the donors, V segments were called functional above 56.7% productive rearrangements and were called segregating when the between-donor standard deviation exceeded 5%. To diagnose cytomegalovirus status from the catalog of TCR beta chain sequences, a statistical classification framework was built. A later analysis assigned V and J genes by comparing TCR nucleotide sequences with IMGT/GENE-DB human TR gene sequences. In a later analysis, CDR3 sequences and most-parsimonious VDJ recombination scenarios were assigned using the TCRdist pipeline. In a later analysis, every TCR beta chain was defined by the combination of its CDR3 amino acid sequence and its V-gene family, and reads without a unique V-gene family were dropped. A later analysis removed roughly 590 highly shared, low-generation-probability nucleotide sequences to deal with suspected cross-contamination and a sequencing artifact. A later analysis calculated a clonal expansion index for each public chain from normalized within-repertoire ranks of inferred template counts. A later analysis computed generation probabilities with a VDJ recombination model fitted to out-of-frame rearrangements, and checked the results against IGoR. In a later analysis, hypergeometric tests were used to score TCR-TCR, TCR-HLA and TCR-CMV co-occurrence, with a repertoire-size bias correction applied to TCR pairs. To estimate false discovery rates, a later analysis permuted the HLA or CMV assignments 20 times. In a later analysis, co-occurring TCRs were grouped with DBSCAN, and TCRdist sequence similarity was added when clustering was performed within HLA-allele-positive subsets. For co-occurrence clustering, repertoires with fewer than 30,000 or more than 120,000 public chains were excluded, along with about five repertoires with anomalous nucleotide sharing. Here the immuneACCESS table is served through TCRdb, limited to in-frame sequences with V and J called. Missing clones are a known gap in these copies; in checked studies unresolved V genes cover under half, and the rest lacks a known reason. V and J calls and clone size are given by that table; D and trimming were obtained from the DNA. This sample is represented by tens of thousands of clones; 62% of them were singletons. The ten largest clonotypes hold roughly 4% of the sample.

Sequencing used PBMCs. The chain was built from TRBV5-1 and TRBJ1-1; the central 9 bases match TRBD1. The TCR sequence derives from a male donor in good health and CMV-seropositive. The CDR3 protein is CASSLNRGRKRGTEAFF. The nucleotide sequence is given as TGCGCCAGCAGCTTGAACAGGGGGCGAAAGCGGGGCACTGAAGCTTTCTTT. This CDR3, with the reference TRBV5-1 and TRBJ1-1 proteins standing in past its ends, gives the full variable domain KAGVTQTPRYLIKTRGQQVTLSCSPISGHRSVSWYQQTPGQGLQFLFEYFSETQRNKGNFPGRFSGRQFSNSRSEMNVSTLELGDSALYLCASSLNRGRKRGTEAFFGQGTRLTVV.